Included here is one T cell receptor (beta chain) sequence, with context. These data come from a study of T-cell memory formation after mild COVID-19. About the study: Each donor largely had its own TCR clusters.

Using constant-segment primers, 5'RACE produced TCR alpha and TCR beta cDNA libraries carrying sample barcodes and UMIs. TCRdb re-called the 5' RACE reads through MiXCR, storing one row per CDR3 protein. The data show more than 350,000 distinct CDR3 sequences, roughly 21% seen once. Germline assignment: CDR1 MNHNS and CDR2 SASEGT. The V gene lost 1 base and the J gene lost 7 bases, with 10 bases spanning the gap. The CDR3 contains 13 residues. The TCR sequence derives from an adult woman who had mild COVID-19 (a few samples of this study predate the infection). Cell type and time point are not known. Source material: PBMCs or a T cell subset sorted from them (not recorded which). The chain employs TRBV6-1 and TRBJ1-2, with D hard to call. The DNA of the CDR3 is TGTGCCAGCAGTGAAGGGCGCGTAGGTGGCTACACCTTC. Amino acid sequence: CASSEGRVGGYTF.